This T cell receptor (beta chain) was found in a study of response to subunit inactivated influenza vaccine. In this sample, this clonotype turned up once. Its antigen is still unknown. MiXCR, applied by TCRdb to the RT-PCR reads, yields one record per CDR3 protein. The sample lists about 800,000 distinct CDR3 sequences, around 21% seen once, with around 9.6% in the top ten. Study-wide findings and caveats: The study's authors posited that every seasonal influenza vaccination enlists few new T cells.

Germline CDR1 SGHRS, CDR2 YFSETQ. This CDR3 has 14 residues. The germline V and J ends were trimmed by 3 bases and 0 bases, with 10 bases remaining between them. V gene TRBV5-1 combines with J gene TRBJ2-7; D is unclear. The TCR comes from a man over 45 who received an inactivated influenza vaccine. The source was PBMCs from blood, collected 4 to 6 days after vaccination. CDR3 amino acids: CASSSRLLSYEQYF. The CDR3 coding sequence is TGCGCCAGCAGCTCCAGGCTGCTCTCCTACGAGCAGTACTTC.